The following is a TCR beta chain sequence with its context. The template used for profiling TCR beta VDJ and CDR3 was genomic DNA. Each CDR3 protein gets one entry after TCRdb re-called the reads with MiXCR. The table includes roughly 290,000 distinct CDR3 sequences, 56% detected once. The data originate from a study of CD8+CD57+ T cells in acquired aplastic anemia. CD8+CD57+ cell expansion, shown by flow cytometry, had occurred in the patients selected for sequencing. V lost 8 bases to trimming and J lost 10 bases, with 21 bases between them. There are 12 residues in the CDR3. Germline CDR1 is SQVTM and CDR2 is ANQGSEA.

The material sequenced was sorted CD4+, CD8+, or CD8+CD57+ T cells (not recorded which) from PBMCs. The clonotype originates from a human donor with aplastic anemia. The rearrangement links TRBV29-1 to TRBJ2-7; D is uncertain. CDR3 loop: CSPGVQRIEQYF. The CDR3 DNA reads TGCAGCCCCGGTGTACAAAGGATCGAACAGTACTTC.